These 5 T cell receptor beta chains were all obtained from the same sample, sequenced in a study of OX40 agonist ivuxolimab in advanced cancers. Generated by immunoSEQ multiplex PCR, the TCRdb table keeps only in-frame clones and is missing some. Among roughly 25,000 clones listed, about four fifths were seen once. Source: CD4+ or CD8+ T cells sorted from blood, taken in a trial of the OX40 agonist ivuxolimab. These receptors were obtained from an adult with an advanced solid tumor such as melanoma, head and neck, liver or kidney cancer.

The rearrangement links TRBV27 to TRBJ1-2; TRBD1 might be the D (6 bases). Germline loops: CDR1 MNHEY, CDR2 SMNVEV (reference sequence). CDR3 length: 15 amino acids. Trimming stripped 3 bases from V and 10 bases from J, with 21 bases between. CDR3 bases: TGTGCCAGCAGTTTGGGGGCAGGGCAAATGTGGGTCTACACCTTC. This gives the protein CASSLGAGQMWVYTF.

This chain uses TRBV7-6 with TRBJ2-3; the D is unclear. This CDR3 has 13 residues. V was clipped by 1 base and J by 6 bases, with 8 bases between them. The germline CDR1 and CDR2 sequences are SGHVS and FNYEAQ. DNA for the CDR3: TGTGCCAGCAGCTTAGTCCCGAGGGATACGCAGTATTTT. Protein product: CASSLVPRDTQYF. The whole variable domain, filled in from reference TRBV7-6 and TRBJ2-3, reads GAGVSQSPRYKVTKRGQDVALRCDPISGHVSLYWYRQALGQGPEFLTYFNYEAQQDKSGLPNDRFSAERPEGSISTLTIQRTEQRDSAMYRCASSLVPRDTQYFGPGTRLTVL.

The chain links TRBV7-6 to TRBJ2-5, with D tentatively TRBD1 (6 bases). Trimming took 5 bases from V and 3 from J, leaving 19 bases between them. CDR3 length: 16 amino acids. From germline, CDR1 is SGHVS and CDR2 FNYEAQ. CDR3 sequence reads: CASSRAGTSLKETQYF. The DNA of the CDR3 is TGTGCCAGCAGCAGAGCCGGGACAAGCCTTAAAGAGACCCAGTACTTC. Full variable domain (remainder filled in from reference TRBV7-6 and TRBJ2-5): GAGVSQSPRYKVTKRGQDVALRCDPISGHVSLYWYRQALGQGPEFLTYFNYEAQQDKSGLPNDRFSAERPEGSISTLTIQRTEQRDSAMYRCASSRAGTSLKETQYFGPGTRLLVL.

The V gene is TRBV5-4, the J gene TRBJ2-7; D could derive from TRBD1 or TRBD2 (6 bases each). There are 13 residues in the CDR3. V lost 4 bases and J 1 base, leaving 9 bases between the germline ends. Germline loops: CDR1 SGHNT, CDR2 YYREEE (reference sequence). Written as DNA, the CDR3 is TGTGCCAGCAGCAAGGGGGGTTCCTACGAGCAGTACTTC. Translating gives CASSKGGSYEQYF.

This clone showed up just once. The chain recombines TRBV15 with TRBJ2-7; tentative D call: TRBD1 (6 bases). The germline CDR1 and CDR2 sequences are LNHNV and YYDKDF (reference sequence). This CDR3 is 12 amino acids long. Trimming left V 3 bases short and J 3 bases short, with 6 bases between. The CDR3 region has the DNA TGTGCCACCAGCAGGGACAGCTACGAGCAGTACTTC. The encoded protein is CATSRDSYEQYF.